This T cell receptor beta chain was recorded in a study of T-cell memory formation after mild COVID-19. On the study more broadly: Most TCR clusters belonged to a single donor. General study points: While clones contracting from day 15 to 85 were balanced between CD4 and CD8, later expanders leaned CD4+. Whether second-wave clones peaking at day 37 were SARS-CoV-2 specific went unconfirmed.

V lost 5 bases and J 2 bases, leaving 11 bases between the germline ends. The CDR3 loop spans 14 amino acids. In germline, CDR1 is MNHNS, CDR2 SASEGT. This clonotype was found a few times. The antigen is not known. It was 5'RACE with constant-segment primers that produced the TCR alpha and TCR beta cDNA libraries, which carried sample barcodes and UMIs. Each CDR3 protein is one row after TCRdb ran MiXCR on the 5' RACE reads. Of over 300,000 distinct CDR3 sequences listed, around 20% were seen once; the top ten hold under 25%. V is TRBV6-1 and J is TRBJ2-3; D unclear. This TCR derives from a man younger than 35 who had mild COVID-19 (a few samples of this study predate the infection). Cell type and time point are not known. The sample was PBMCs or a T cell subset sorted from them (not recorded which). The CDR3 sequence is CASSPRSFTDTQYF. The CDR3 region has the DNA TGTGCCAGCAGTCCCCGGTCGTTCACAGATACGCAGTATTTT.